The clone carrying this TCR beta chain was seen repeatedly, ten times or more. Its target is unknown. This record comes from a study of regulatory T cells in long-lasting Graves disease. Study-wide points: Among samples with persistent disease, TRBV28, TRBJ1-2 and TRBJ2-5 were favored.

The CDR3 runs to 13 residues. Germline values: CDR1 ENHRY, CDR2 SYGVKD. The trim removed 8 bases at V and 0 bases at J, leaving 1 base unmatched. With iRepertoire HTBI primers and Arm-PCR of CDR3 regions, TCR beta libraries were built. TCRdb redid the calling of the multiplex PCR reads with MiXCR, one entry per CDR3 protein. The sample holds approximately 310,000 distinct CDR3 sequences, more than 15% seen once. Described time point: newly diagnosed GD, antithyroid drugs for less than 3 months. TCR sequences were obtained from RNA taken from PBMCs. It was American Thyroid Association guidelines that determined Graves' disease diagnosis.

The specimen was peripheral blood mononuclear cells (PBMCs), collected at new diagnosis, from a patient treated with antithyroid drugs. V is TRBV10-3 and J is TRBJ1-3, with 7 nucleotides matching TRBD1. The source of this sequence is a female donor with Graves disease. The CDR3 region has the DNA TGTGCCATCCGGGACAGCTCTGGAAACACCATATATTTT. It yields the protein CAIRDSSGNTIYF.